The entry that follows covers one T cell receptor (beta chain) sequence. Its antigen remains unidentified. The donors were healthy bone marrow donors. In germline, CDR1 is SGHAT, CDR2 FQDESV (reference sequence). With 4 bases clipped from V and 7 bases from J, the junction kept 2 bases outside the gene matches. This CDR3 contains 13 residues. These data belong to a study of cytomegalovirus exposure and HLA in healthy donors. Study-level background: Among the roughly 400 genotyped donors, approximately 80% were placed in the Caucasian-associated ancestry cluster.

Primers: 60 Vbeta forward and 13 Jbeta reverse. The method was immunoSEQ multiplex PCR; TCRdb's version includes in-frame clones alone and lacks a portion of them. The data show some 100,000 clones, around 80% seen once. Study-wide results and caveats: Per published reports, the classifier diagnosed cytomegalovirus status with high specificity and sensitivity. Most TCR beta V segments were productive about 87% or about 30% of the time in an earlier analysis.

Material: PBMCs. This sequence originates from a woman under 30 in good health and CMV-seronegative. The chain combines TRBV11-1 with TRBJ1-2; 11 bases map to TRBD1. CDR3 sequence: CASSSDRGLGYTF. In nucleotides, the CDR3 is TGTGCCAGCAGCTCGGACAGGGGGCTTGGCTACACCTTC.